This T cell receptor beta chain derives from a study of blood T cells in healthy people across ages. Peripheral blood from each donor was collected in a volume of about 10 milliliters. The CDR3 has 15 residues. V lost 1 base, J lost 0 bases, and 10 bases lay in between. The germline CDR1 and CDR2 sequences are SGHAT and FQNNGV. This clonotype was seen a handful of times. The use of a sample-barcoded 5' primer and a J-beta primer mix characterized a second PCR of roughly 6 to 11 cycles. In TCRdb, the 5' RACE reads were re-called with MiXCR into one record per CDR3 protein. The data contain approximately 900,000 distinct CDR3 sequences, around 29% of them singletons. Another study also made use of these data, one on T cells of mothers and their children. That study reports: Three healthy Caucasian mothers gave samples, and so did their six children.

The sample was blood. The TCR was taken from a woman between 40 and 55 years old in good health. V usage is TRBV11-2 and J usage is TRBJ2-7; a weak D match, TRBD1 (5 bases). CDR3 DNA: TGTGCCAGCAGCTTAGGACAGACTGCCTCCTACGAGCAGTACTTC. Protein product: CASSLGQTASYEQYF.